The rows below give T cell receptor beta chains drawn from one sample of a study of shared clonotypes between healthy human individuals. Here immunoSEQ multiplex PCR was the method, and the copy in TCRdb shows in-frame clones only, minus some. The sample has a few million clones; around 92% are singletons. The sample consisted of naive CD4+ T cells from PBMCs. These TCRs come from a man between 18 and 29 years old in good health. Some clones in this sample may be carry-over from other donors' samples. Both conserved end residues are part of each CDR3. The order of the fields is V gene, D gene, clone size, J gene, CDR3 protein, CDR3 DNA. The D gene is left open where the match is weak. Clone size is shown for a subset of rows, as once, few, many or a class of expanded clone.

v_call: TRBV2
d_call: NA
clone_size: NA
j_call: TRBJ2-1
cdr3_aa: CASRVGATSSYNEQFF
cdr3_nt: TGTGCCAGCAGAGTAGGGGCTACAAGCTCCTACAATGAGCAGTTCTTC

v_call: TRBV11-2
d_call: NA
clone_size: once
j_call: TRBJ2-6
cdr3_aa: CASSDRTGVGANVLTF
cdr3_nt: TGTGCCAGCAGCGACCGGACGGGGGTTGGGGCCAACGTCCTGACTTTC

v_call: TRBV28
d_call: TRBD1
clone_size: NA
j_call: TRBJ2-7
cdr3_aa: CASSRPGTGSYEQYF
cdr3_nt: TGTGCCAGCAGCCGGCCCGGGACAGGTTCCTACGAGCAGTACTTC

v_call: TRBV2
d_call: NA
clone_size: NA
j_call: TRBJ2-1
cdr3_aa: CASSENLLGRGKGEQFF
cdr3_nt: TGTGCCAGCAGTGAAAATCTGTTAGGGCGGGGTAAAGGTGAGCAGTTCTTC

v_call: TRBV7-8
d_call: NA
clone_size: NA
j_call: TRBJ2-7
cdr3_aa: CASRPPAGEQYF
cdr3_nt: TGTGCCAGCCGACCGCCGGCGGGCGAGCAGTACTTC

v_call: TRBV4-3
d_call: NA
clone_size: NA
j_call: TRBJ2-7
cdr3_aa: CASSQEPGSSYEQYF
cdr3_nt: TGCGCCAGCAGCCAAGAACCAGGTTCCTCCTACGAGCAGTACTTC

v_call: TRBV28
d_call: NA
clone_size: NA
j_call: TRBJ2-2
cdr3_aa: CASSLSGGTGELFF
cdr3_nt: TGTGCCAGCAGTTTATCCGGTGGCACCGGGGAGCTGTTTTTT

v_call: TRBV7-2
d_call: NA
clone_size: NA
j_call: TRBJ2-7
cdr3_aa: CASSLDRNEQYF
cdr3_nt: TGTGCCAGCAGCTTAGATCGCAACGAGCAGTACTTC

v_call: TRBV6-1
d_call: NA
clone_size: NA
j_call: TRBJ1-1
cdr3_aa: CASSWTVNTEAFF
cdr3_nt: TGTGCCAGCAGCTGGACAGTCAACACTGAAGCTTTCTTT

v_call: TRBV30
d_call: NA
clone_size: NA
j_call: TRBJ1-2
cdr3_aa: CAWSPGTLGRGYTF
cdr3_nt: TGTGCCTGGAGTCCCGGGACACTAGGAAGGGGCTACACCTTC

v_call: TRBV29-1
d_call: NA
clone_size: once
j_call: TRBJ2-6
cdr3_aa: CSVEARAGANVLTF
cdr3_nt: TGCAGCGTTGAAGCCCGTGCCGGGGCCAACGTCCTGACTTTC